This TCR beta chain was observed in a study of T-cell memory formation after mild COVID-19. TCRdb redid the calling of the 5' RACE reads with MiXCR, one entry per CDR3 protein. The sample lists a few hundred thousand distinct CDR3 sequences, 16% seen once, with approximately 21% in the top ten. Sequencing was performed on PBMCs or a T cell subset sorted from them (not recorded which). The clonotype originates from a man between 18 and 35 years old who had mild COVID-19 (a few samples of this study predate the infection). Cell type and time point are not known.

In DNA form, the CDR3 reads TGTGCCAGCAGTTACTCAGTTGGATCAAGAACTAATGAAAAACTGTTTTTT. It encodes CASSYSVGSRTNEKLFF. The gene calls are TRBV6-5 and TRBJ1-4; D gene unclear. V shed 0 bases and J shed 1 base, with 12 bases lying between them. Germline CDR1 is MNHEY and CDR2 is SVGAGI. The CDR3 spans 17 residues.